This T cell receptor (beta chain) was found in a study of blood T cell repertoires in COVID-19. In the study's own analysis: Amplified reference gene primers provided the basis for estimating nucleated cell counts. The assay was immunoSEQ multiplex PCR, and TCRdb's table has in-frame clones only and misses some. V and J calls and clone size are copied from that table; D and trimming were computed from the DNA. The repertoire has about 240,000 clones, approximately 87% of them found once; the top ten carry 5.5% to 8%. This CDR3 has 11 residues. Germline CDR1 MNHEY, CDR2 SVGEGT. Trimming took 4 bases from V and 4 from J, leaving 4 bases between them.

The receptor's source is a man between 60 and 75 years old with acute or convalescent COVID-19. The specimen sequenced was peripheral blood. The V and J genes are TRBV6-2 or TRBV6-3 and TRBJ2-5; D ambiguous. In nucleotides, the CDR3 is TGTGCCAGCAGTTCCGTAGAGACCCAGTACTTC. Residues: CASSSVETQYF.